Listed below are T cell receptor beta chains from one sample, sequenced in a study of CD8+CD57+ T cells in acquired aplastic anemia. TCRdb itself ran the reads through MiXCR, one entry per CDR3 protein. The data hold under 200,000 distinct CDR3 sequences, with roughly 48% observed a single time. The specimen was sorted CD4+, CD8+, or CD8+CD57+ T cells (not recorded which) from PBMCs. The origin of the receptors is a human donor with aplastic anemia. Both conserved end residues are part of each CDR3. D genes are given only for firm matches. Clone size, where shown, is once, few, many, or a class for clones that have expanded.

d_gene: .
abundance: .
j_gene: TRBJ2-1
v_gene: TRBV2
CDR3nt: TGTGCCAGAAACGGAGACAATGAGCAGTTCTTC
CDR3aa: CARNGDNEQFF

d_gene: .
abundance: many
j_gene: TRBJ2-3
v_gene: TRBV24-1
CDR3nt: TGTGCCACCAGTGATCCCCTGCCCTTGAGGCCGGATACGCAGTATTTT
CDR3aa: CATSDPLPLRPDTQYF

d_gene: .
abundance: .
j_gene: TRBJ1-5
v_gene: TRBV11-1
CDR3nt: TGTGCCAGCAGCCCGACACCTCAAGGAAGCAATCAGCCCCAGCATTTT
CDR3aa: CASSPTPQGSNQPQHF

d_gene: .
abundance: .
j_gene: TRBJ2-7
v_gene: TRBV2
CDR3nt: TGTGCCAGCAGTGAATTGGGGAGAGGGTACGAGCAGTACTTC
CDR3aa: CASSELGRGYEQYF

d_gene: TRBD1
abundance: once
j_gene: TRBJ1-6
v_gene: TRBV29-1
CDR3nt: TGCAGCGTTGGGGGGACTCCGGGACAGCGGAGCTCCTATAATTCACCCCTCCACTTT
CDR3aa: CSVGGTPGQRSSYNSPLHF

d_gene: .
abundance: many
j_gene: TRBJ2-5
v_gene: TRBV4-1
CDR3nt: TGCGCCAGCAGCCAAGATAGCATATTCGAGACCCAGTACTTC
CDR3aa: CASSQDSIFETQYF

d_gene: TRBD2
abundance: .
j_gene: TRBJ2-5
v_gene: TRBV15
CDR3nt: TGTGCCACCAGTCGGGGGGACCAAGAGACCCAGTACTTC
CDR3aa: CATSRGDQETQYF

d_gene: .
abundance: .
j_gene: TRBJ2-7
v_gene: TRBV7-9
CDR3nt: TGTGCCAGCAGCTTAGTCGACAGCTACGAGCAGTACTTC
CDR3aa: CASSLVDSYEQYF

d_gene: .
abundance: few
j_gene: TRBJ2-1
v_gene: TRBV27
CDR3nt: TGTGCCAGCAGCTCCGGGTTGGACTCCAAGCAGTTCTTC
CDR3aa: CASSSGLDSKQFF

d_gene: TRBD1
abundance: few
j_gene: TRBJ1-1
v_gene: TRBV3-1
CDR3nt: TGTGCCAGCAGCTTTCCCGGGACAGGGATTAAGGCTGAAGCTTTCTTT
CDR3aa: CASSFPGTGIKAEAFF

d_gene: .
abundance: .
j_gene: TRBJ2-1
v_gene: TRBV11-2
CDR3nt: TGTGCCAGCAGCCGGAGGTTGTGGGGGGCCTTGTTCAATGAGCAGTTCTTC
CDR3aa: CASSRRLWGALFNEQFF

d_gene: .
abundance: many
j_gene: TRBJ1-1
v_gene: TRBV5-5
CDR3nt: TGTGCCAGCAGCTCCATTACTAGTGAAGCTTTCTTT
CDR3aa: CASSSITSEAFF

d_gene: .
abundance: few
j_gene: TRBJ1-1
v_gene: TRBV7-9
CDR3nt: TGTGCCAGCAGCAAAGGGGGGAACACTGAAGCTTTCTTT
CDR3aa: CASSKGGNTEAFF

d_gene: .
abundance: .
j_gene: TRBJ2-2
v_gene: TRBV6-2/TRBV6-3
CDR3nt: TGTGCCAGCAGTTTCCTATGCGGGAACACCGGGGAGCTGTTTTTT
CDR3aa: CASSFLCGNTGELFF

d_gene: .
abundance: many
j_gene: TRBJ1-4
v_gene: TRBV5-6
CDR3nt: TGTGCCAGCAGCGGCCAGGGTAGTGAAAAACTGTTTTTT
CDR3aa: CASSGQGSEKLFF

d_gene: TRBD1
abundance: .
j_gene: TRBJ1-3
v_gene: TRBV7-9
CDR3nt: TGTGCCAGCAGCTTAGCACAGGGGACTGGAAACACCATATATTTT
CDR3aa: CASSLAQGTGNTIYF

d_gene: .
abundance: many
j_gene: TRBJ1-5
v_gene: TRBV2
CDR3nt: TGTGCCAGCAGTTCTCAGGACGTAAGAGTTAATCAGCCCCAGCATTTT
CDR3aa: CASSSQDVRVNQPQHF

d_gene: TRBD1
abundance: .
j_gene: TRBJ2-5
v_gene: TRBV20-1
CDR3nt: TGCAGTGCTAGGGGGACAGGGGGCCCAGAGACCCAGTACTTC
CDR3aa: CSARGTGGPETQYF

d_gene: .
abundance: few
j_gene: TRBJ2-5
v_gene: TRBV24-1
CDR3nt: TGTGCCACCAGTGAGGCCGCCGTTAGCCCGTACCAAGAGACCCAGTACTTC
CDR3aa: CATSEAAVSPYQETQYF

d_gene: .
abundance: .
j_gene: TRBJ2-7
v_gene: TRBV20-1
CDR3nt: TGCAGTGCTAGTCACAGCGCCTCCGGCGAGCAGTACTTC
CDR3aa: CSASHSASGEQYF

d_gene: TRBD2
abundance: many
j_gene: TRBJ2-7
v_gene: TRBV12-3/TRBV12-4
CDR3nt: TGTGCCAGCAGTTTAGTCGCGGGTAGCGGGAACTACGAGCAGTACTTC
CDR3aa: CASSLVAGSGNYEQYF

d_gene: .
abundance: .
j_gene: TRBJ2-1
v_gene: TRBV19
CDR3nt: TGTGCCAGTAGTTCCCCAGGGGCCTTCCAGAATGAGCAGTTCTTC
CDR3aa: CASSSPGAFQNEQFF

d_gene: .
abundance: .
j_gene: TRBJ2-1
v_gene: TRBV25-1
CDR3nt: TGTGCCAGCAGTCCCCAGACTGGACGCAATGAGCAGTTCTTC
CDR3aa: CASSPQTGRNEQFF

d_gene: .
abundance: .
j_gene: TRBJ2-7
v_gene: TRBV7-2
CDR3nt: TGTGCCAGCAGCTCCCGGCCTGGGGACGAGCAGTACTTC
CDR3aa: CASSSRPGDEQYF

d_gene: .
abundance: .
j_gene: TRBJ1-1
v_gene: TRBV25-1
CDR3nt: TGTGCCAGTACGAAGGCTGGGACGGAAAACACTGAAGCTTTCTTT
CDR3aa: CASTKAGTENTEAFF

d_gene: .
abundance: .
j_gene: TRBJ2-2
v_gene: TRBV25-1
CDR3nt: TGTGCCAGCAGTGCGCCAGGACCGAACACCGGGGAGCTGTTTTTT
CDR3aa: CASSAPGPNTGELFF

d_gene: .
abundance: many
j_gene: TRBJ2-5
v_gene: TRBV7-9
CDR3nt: TGTGCCAGCAGCTTAGCAGGGGCCGTACAAGAGACCCAGTACTTC
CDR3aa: CASSLAGAVQETQYF

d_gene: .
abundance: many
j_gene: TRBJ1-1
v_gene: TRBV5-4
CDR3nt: TGTGCCAGCAGCTTTAAGGGGGTGGGCACTGAAGCTTTCTTT
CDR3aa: CASSFKGVGTEAFF

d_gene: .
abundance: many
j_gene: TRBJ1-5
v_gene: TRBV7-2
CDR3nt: TGTGCCAGCAGCCGGGCAGGGTTCAGGCAGCCCCAGCATTTT
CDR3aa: CASSRAGFRQPQHF

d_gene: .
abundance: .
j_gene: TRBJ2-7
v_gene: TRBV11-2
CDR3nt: TGTGCCAGCAGCTTTATGGTTCTGCAATCCGAGCAGTACTTC
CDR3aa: CASSFMVLQSEQYF

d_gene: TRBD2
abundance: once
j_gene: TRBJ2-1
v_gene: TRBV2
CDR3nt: TGTGCCAGCAGCGTGACTAGCGGGGACTACAATGAGCAGTTCTTC
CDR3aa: CASSVTSGDYNEQFF

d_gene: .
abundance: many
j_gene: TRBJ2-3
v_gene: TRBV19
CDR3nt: TGTGCCAGTAGTATAGTCCCAGGGACCACAGATACGCAGTATTTT
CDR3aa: CASSIVPGTTDTQYF